This is a list of T cell receptor beta chains from one sample in a study of CD8 T cells in Susac syndrome. MiXCR, run by TCRdb on the immunoSEQ multiplex PCR reads, gives a single entry per CDR3 protein. The repertoire includes some 260,000 distinct CDR3 sequences, approximately 85% of them detected once, and approximately 0.11% sits in the top ten. Source material: CD8+ T cells from PBMCs. These receptors originate from a human donor with multiple sclerosis. Each CDR3 is given with its conserved first and last residue. A D gene is named only where the DNA matches it firmly. Rows may omit the clone size; those that give it use once, few, many or a size class.

J	D	size	V	CDR3	DNA
TRBJ2-5	-	-	TRBV2	CASSEELQWGETQYF	TGTGCCAGCAGTGAAGAACTACAGTGGGGGGAGACCCAGTACTTC
TRBJ1-5	-	-	TRBV12-3/TRBV12-4	CASSGQWDQPQHF	TGTGCCAGCAGCGGACAATGGGATCAGCCCCAGCATTTT
TRBJ2-3	TRBD2	-	TRBV7-2	CASSPLAGRSTDTQYF	TGTGCCAGCAGCCCCCTAGCGGGGAGGAGCACAGATACGCAGTATTTT
TRBJ1-5	-	-	TRBV5-8	CASSFNLGNQPQHF	TGTGCCAGCAGCTTTAACTTGGGCAATCAGCCCCAGCATTTT
TRBJ2-7	TRBD2	once	TRBV10-2	CASTPLDGTSSYEQYF	TGCGCCAGCACTCCGCTGGACGGGACTAGCTCCTACGAGCAGTACTTC
TRBJ2-7	TRBD2	-	TRBV4-1	CASSQDLLAGGWEQYF	TGCGCCAGCAGCCAAGACCTGCTAGCGGGGGGCTGGGAGCAGTACTTC
TRBJ2-1	-	once	TRBV21-1	CASSSVLAGVKPGSYNEQFF	TGTGCCAGCAGCTCAGTACTAGCGGGAGTTAAGCCCGGGTCCTACAATGAGCAGTTCTTC
TRBJ2-3	-	few	TRBV5-1	CASSALAGLLTDTQYF	TGCGCCAGCAGCGCGCTGGCGGGACTGCTCACAGATACGCAGTATTTT
TRBJ1-1	-	-	TRBV7-3	CASSLGLGRSAAFF	TGTGCCAGCAGCTTGGGACTCGGGAGGTCGGCCGCTTTCTTT
TRBJ2-1	TRBD2	-	TRBV7-9	CASSLFPIVAGVIEQFF	TGTGCCAGCAGCTTGTTCCCTATAGTTGCGGGAGTTATTGAGCAGTTCTTC
TRBJ2-5	-	-	TRBV6-5	CASTLTGGRETQYF	TGTGCCAGCACCCTAACCGGGGGCCGGGAGACCCAGTACTTC
TRBJ2-7	TRBD2	-	TRBV25-1	CASSESGTSVIYEQYF	TGTGCCAGCAGTGAATCGGGGACTAGTGTAATCTACGAGCAGTACTTC
TRBJ2-1	-	few	TRBV6-5	CASSTAGPYNEQFF	TGTGCCAGCAGCACTGCCGGGCCCTACAATGAGCAGTTCTTC
TRBJ2-1	-	few	TRBV9	CASSHSYEQFF	TGTGCCAGCAGCCATAGCTATGAGCAGTTCTTC
TRBJ2-7	-	-	TRBV14	CASSQERLGYEQYF	TGTGCCAGCAGCCAAGAGAGGCTGGGGTACGAGCAGTACTTC
TRBJ2-1	-	-	TRBV12-3/TRBV12-4	CASSLSGATGAEQFF	TGTGCCAGCAGTTTATCAGGGGCTACCGGAGCGGAGCAGTTCTTC
TRBJ2-2	-	-	TRBV27	CASRGGGGELFF	TGTGCCAGCAGGGGGGGTGGCGGGGAGCTGTTTTTT
TRBJ2-1	-	-	TRBV2	CASSEGFSGHKGDEQFF	TGTGCCAGCAGTGAAGGCTTTAGCGGGCATAAGGGGGATGAGCAGTTCTTC
TRBJ1-2	TRBD1	-	TRBV29-1	CSVQEGRGYYTF	TGCAGCGTTCAGGAGGGCAGGGGGTATTACACCTTC
TRBJ1-1	-	-	TRBV11-3	CASSLSWGRGTEAFF	TGTGCCAGCAGCCTTAGTTGGGGGCGAGGCACTGAAGCTTTCTTT
TRBJ2-4	-	-	TRBV27	CATVAPTKNIQYF	TGTGCCACCGTTGCGCCGACCAAAAACATTCAGTACTTC
TRBJ1-2	-	-	TRBV27	CASSLSNSAVYGYTF	TGTGCCAGCAGTTTATCGAACTCGGCTGTCTATGGCTACACCTTC
TRBJ1-4	-	-	TRBV7-9	CALTRTPATNEKLFF	TGTGCCTTAACCAGGACCCCTGCAACTAATGAAAAACTGTTTTTT
TRBJ2-3	TRBD2	-	TRBV9	CASSRGRGGTSGSWDTQYF	TGTGCCAGCAGCAGGGGGAGGGGGGGGACTAGCGGGAGTTGGGATACGCAGTATTTT
TRBJ2-4	-	-	TRBV7-9	CASSFPTGEGNIQYF	TGTGCCAGCAGCTTTCCGACAGGGGAGGGAAACATTCAGTACTTC
TRBJ2-7	-	-	TRBV30	CASAYRGYEQYF	TGTGCCTCAGCCTACCGAGGATACGAGCAGTACTTC
TRBJ1-5	TRBD1	-	TRBV6-4	CASSDGQGGQPQHF	TGTGCCAGCAGCGACGGACAGGGCGGTCAGCCCCAGCATTTT
TRBJ1-1	-	once	TRBV7-9	CASIWEGSTEAFF	TGTGCCAGCATATGGGAGGGGAGCACTGAAGCTTTCTTT
TRBJ2-3	-	-	TRBV9	CASSLPRAGYTDTQYF	TGTGCCAGCAGCCTCCCACGGGCGGGTTACACAGATACGCAGTATTTT